One and the same sample provided the 17 T cell receptor beta chains below, sequenced in a study of cytomegalovirus exposure and HLA in healthy donors. The PCR employed 60 Vbeta primers together with 13 Jbeta primers. Assay: immunoSEQ multiplex PCR; the TCRdb copy retains only in-frame clones and omits some. The sample lists tens of thousands of clones; over 65% were seen once. Sequenced material: PBMCs. Receptors were obtained from a woman aged 40 to 50 in good health and CMV-seropositive.

The chain links TRBV2 to TRBJ2-5, with 7 bases that match TRBD2. Trimming at V came to 7 bases and at J to 3 bases, leaving 5 bases not matched to a gene. The CDR3 runs 13 residues. CDR1 SNHLY and CDR2 FYNNEI come from the germline V gene. CDR3 in amino acids: CASNREGEETQYF. CDR3 coding DNA: TGTGCCAGCAATAGGGAGGGTGAAGAGACCCAGTACTTC.

This chain joins TRBV11-3 and TRBJ2-1; D unclear. The germline V and J ends were trimmed by 2 bases and 12 bases, with 17 bases remaining between them. There are 14 residues in the CDR3. Germline V CDR1 and CDR2: SGHNT, YENEEA. Written as DNA, the CDR3 is TGTGCCAGCAGCTTAACGTCCCCAACCGGTGGGCAGTTCTTC. Protein product: CASSLTSPTGGQFF.

The V gene is TRBV6-1, the J gene TRBJ2-7, with 9 bases fitting TRBD1. V trimming: 4 bases; J trimming: 2 bases; junction bases outside the gene matches: 3. This CDR3 is 14 amino acids long. Looked up from germline, CDR1 is MNHNS and CDR2 is SASEGT. This CDR3 is CASSGTGATYEQYF. DNA of the CDR3: TGTGCCAGCAGTGGGACAGGGGCTACCTACGAGCAGTACTTC.

This clone was found once. The rearrangement uses TRBV7-6 and TRBJ2-7; TRBD1 matches at 7 bases. The CDR3 has 15 amino acids. The germline gives CDR1 SGHVS, CDR2 FNYEAQ. V lost 0 bases, J lost 6 bases, and 8 bases stayed unmatched. The CDR3 spells CASSLAPGGLGEQYF. DNA for the CDR3: TGTGCCAGCAGCTTAGCGCCAGGGGGTCTTGGCGAGCAGTACTTC.

The genes are TRBV25-1 and TRBJ2-3, with a weak D call TRBD2 (5 bases). This CDR3 is 16 amino acids long. Germline CDR1 MGHDK, CDR2 SYGVNS. With 5 bases removed from V and 1 base from J, the gap between germline ends came to 16 bases. This CDR3 reads CASSPSEARGTDTQYF. In nucleotides, the CDR3 is TGTGCCAGCAGTCCATCAGAAGCGCGGGGCACAGATACGCAGTATTTT.

The chain has TRBV6-5 and TRBJ1-1, with D possibly TRBD1 on 5 matching bases. In germline, CDR1 is MNHEY, CDR2 SVGAGI. The V end was cut by 1 base, the J end by 4 bases, with 16 bases between. The CDR3 consists of 16 residues. The CDR3 bases are TGTGCCAGCAGTTACTATACGGGGGAGCGGGGCACTGAAGCTTTCTTT. Protein product: CASSYYTGERGTEAFF.

The rearrangement uses TRBV27 and TRBJ2-7, with 7 bases lining up with TRBD1. Germline V lookup: CDR1 MNHEY, CDR2 SMNVEV (reference sequence). Unmatched junction bases numbered 6, after V lost 7 bases and J lost 6 bases. CDR3 length: 12 residues. The CDR3 sequence: CASKGPGGEQYF. CDR3 coding DNA: TGTGCCAGCAAGGGCCCAGGGGGCGAGCAGTACTTC.

This chain links TRBV29-1 with TRBJ2-7, with 8 bases that match TRBD2. With 6 bases clipped from V and 2 bases from J, the junction kept 12 bases outside the gene matches. The CDR3 extends over 15 amino acids. Germline values: CDR1 SQVTM, CDR2 ANQGSEA. Here the CDR3 DNA reads TGCAGCGTCCTGGGGAGCGGGAGTGAGCCCTACGAGCAGTACTTC. Translating gives CSVLGSGSEPYEQYF.

In its sample, this clone was seen a few times. This chain uses TRBV7-2 with TRBJ2-7; 8 bases fit TRBD1. Germline V gene lookup returns CDR1 SGHTA and CDR2 FQGNSA. V was pared by 10 bases and J by 4 bases, with 15 bases of the junction left unmatched. The CDR3 contains 15 residues. Here the CDR3 reads CATSISGTGGYEQYF. DNA for the CDR3: TGTGCCACGAGTATTTCCGGGACAGGAGGTTACGAGCAGTACTTC.

A remark on this clone: The same CDR3 arises from other DNA sequences in this sample as well. The chain couples TRBV9 to TRBJ2-1, with 12 bases aligning to TRBD2. Germline CDR1 is SGDLS and CDR2 is YYNGEE. The ends lost 0 bases at V and 8 bases at J; junction bases unmatched: 9. The CDR3 has 17 amino acids. DNA of the CDR3: TGTGCCAGCAGCGTAGCGACTAGCGGGAGTAAGTCGGATGAGCAGTTCTTC. It yields the protein CASSVATSGSKSDEQFF.

The V call is TRBV12-5, the J call TRBJ1-3; D call uncertain. V dropped 5 bases and J dropped 0 bases, with 8 bases sitting between them. Germline-derived CDR1 and CDR2 are LGHNT and FRNRAP. CDR3 length equals 14 residues. The CDR3 nucleotides read TGTGCTAGTGGTCAGATCAGCTCTGGAAACACCATATATTTT. Translated, it gives CASGQISSGNTIYF.

The count of this clone is one. The chain links TRBV5-1 to TRBJ2-7; 7 bases agree with TRBD1. The CDR3 has 17 amino acids. CDR1 and CDR2 from the germline V gene are SGHRS and YFSETQ. After removal of 1 base from V and 0 bases from J, the junction contained 10 bases not matched to a gene. CDR3 in DNA: TGCGCCAGCAGCTTGCCCGCCTCCCGGACAGGCTCCTACGAGCAGTACTTC. Encoded protein: CASSLPASRTGSYEQYF.

This clone was observed once. V is TRBV2 and J is TRBJ2-7; no firm D call. This CDR3 contains 11 residues. The germline V and J ends were trimmed by 6 bases and 4 bases, with 7 bases remaining between them. CDR1 and CDR2 (germline): SNHLY, FYNNEI. The CDR3 is CASSYQYEQYF. In DNA form, the CDR3 reads TGTGCCAGCAGCTACCAATACGAGCAGTACTTC.

The V call is TRBV5-4, the J call TRBJ2-7, with TRBD2 matching over 8 bases. The CDR3 spans 11 residues. Trimming removed 9 bases from V and 3 bases from J; junction bases left unmatched: 2. The V gene's germline CDR1 is SGHNT and CDR2 YYREEE (reference sequence). CDR3 loop: CAIGGGYEQYF. DNA for the CDR3: TGTGCCATCGGGGGGGGCTACGAGCAGTACTTC.

The chain combines TRBV6-1 with TRBJ1-4; 7 bases are a match to TRBD1. Germline CDR1 MNHNS, CDR2 SASEGT. There are 16 residues in the CDR3. The V gene end was trimmed by 4 bases and the J gene end by 4 bases; junction bases not matched to a gene: 9. This CDR3 reads CASSGQGFSVNEKLFF. The CDR3 bases are TGTGCCAGCAGTGGACAGGGTTTTAGCGTTAATGAAAAACTGTTTTTT.

The chain joins TRBV7-9 to TRBJ1-2; perhaps TRBD1 as D (5 bases). This CDR3 has 14 amino acids. V lost 5 bases and J lost 5, with 15 bases in between. The germline gives CDR1 SEHNR, CDR2 FQNEAQ (reference sequence). DNA for the CDR3: TGTGCCAGCAGCCCGGTGGGGGGGGTATATGGCTACACCTTC. Residues: CASSPVGGVYGYTF.

This clone was counted only a few times. Mismatch with germline at one junction end may stem from a read error. This CDR3 is CSSSHGTSGRGTDTQYF. Here the CDR3 DNA reads TGTTCCAGCAGCCATGGGACTAGCGGGAGGGGGACAGATACGCAGTATTTT. This chain uses TRBV7-9 with TRBJ2-3, with 16 nucleotides matching TRBD2. Per the germline V gene, CDR1 is SEHNR and CDR2 is FQNEAQ (reference sequence). CDR3 length equals 17 residues.